This record covers a single T cell receptor (beta chain). CD8 cells classed as naive were CD45RO-negative and positively selected for CCR7, excluding terminally differentiated effector memory CD45RA+ cells. Data came from immunoSEQ multiplex PCR; TCRdb stores just in-frame clones and leaves some out. The data contain about 2,100,000 clones, about 93% of them singletons. These data come from a study of shared clonotypes between healthy human individuals. The CDR3 covers 17 residues. J lost 0 bases, V lost 5 bases, and 7 bases had no gene match. Germline loops: CDR1 SEHNR, CDR2 FQNEAQ (reference sequence).

The sample comprised naive CD8+ T cells from PBMCs. The receptor's source is a man between 18 and 29 years old in good health. Some clones in this sample may be carry-over from other donors' samples. V usage is TRBV7-9 and J usage is TRBJ2-1, with 10 bases aligning to TRBD1. CDR3 nucleotide sequence: TGTGCCAGCAGCGTAAGTTGGACAGGGGGCTCCTACAATGAGCAGTTCTTC. This codes for CASSVSWTGGSYNEQFF.